One sample yielded the 27 T cell receptor beta chains listed below, sequenced in a study of monozygotic twins with inflammatory bowel disease. TCRdb reworked the 5' RACE reads into one entry per CDR3 protein, no DNA. The sample shows just over 300,000 distinct CDR3 sequences, and more than 4.5% sits with its ten largest clones. Sequences were obtained from blood. These receptors were taken from a human donor with ulcerative colitis or Crohn's disease, or a healthy co-twin of an affected twin (not recorded which).

The rearrangement links TRBV6-5 to TRBJ2-5; as DNA is missing, the TRBD1 call by TCRdb cannot be tested. Germline values: CDR1 MNHEY, CDR2 SVGAGI. CDR3 length: 12 amino acids. The CDR3 protein is CASSYQGETQYF.

This rearrangement joins TRBV7-2 to TRBJ2-7; the D gene TCRdb calls, TRBD2, cannot be checked with no DNA. Germline V gives CDR1 SGHTA, CDR2 FQGNSA. The CDR3 has 14 residues. The CDR3 sequence: CASSLEGYSYEQYF.

The chain uses TRBV19 and TRBJ2-1. Germline loops: CDR1 LNHDA, CDR2 SQIVND (reference sequence). This CDR3 region has 13 residues. The CDR3 protein is CASSIGTQTEQFF.

CDR3 amino acids: CASSYSPGGRTDTQYF. The V and J genes are TRBV6-2 or TRBV6-3 and TRBJ2-3; without DNA, the TCRdb call of TRBD1 cannot be checked. CDR3 length: 16 residues. The V gene's germline CDR1 is MNHEY and CDR2 SVGEGT.

The CDR3 spells CASSDSEQGKGWGKTQYF. This sequence joins TRBV6-4 and TRBJ2-5; checking the TCRdb D call of TRBD1 is not possible without DNA. Germline V gene lookup returns CDR1 MRHNA and CDR2 SNTAGT. The CDR3 loop spans 18 amino acids.

The chain carries TRBV21-1 and TRBJ2-5. TRBV21-1 is a documented pseudogene. The CDR3 sequence is 12 residues long. CDR3: CASSKYRETQYF.

The rearrangement uses TRBV19 and TRBJ2-1; there is no DNA to check the TCRdb D call of TRBD2. Germline-derived CDR1 and CDR2 are LNHDA and SQIVND (reference sequence). CDR3 length: 17 amino acids. CDR3 sequence: CASSPGLAGTSYNEQFF.

The V and J genes are TRBV12-3 or TRBV12-4 and TRBJ1-2. The CDR3 sequence is 11 residues long. This chain's CDR3 is CASSGNEGYTF.

The J gene is TRBJ2-2, the V gene TRBV24-1. The germline V gene encodes CDR1 KGHDR and CDR2 SFDVKD. The CDR3 extends over 16 amino acids. CDR3 loop: CATSDLRQANTGELFF.

The genes are TRBV14 and TRBJ2-1; there is no DNA to check the TCRdb D call of TRBD2. The CDR3 sequence is 17 residues long. The germline gives CDR1 SGHDN, CDR2 FVKESK. CDR3 in amino acids: CASSPLGREGLDNEQFF.

The V call is TRBV12-3 or TRBV12-4, the J call TRBJ2-1; TCRdb calls TRBD2, which cannot be checked without DNA. This CDR3 comprises 16 residues. The CDR3 here is CASSSGTRVFWNEQFF.

This rearrangement joins TRBV7-2 to TRBJ1-2. Germline V gives CDR1 SGHTA, CDR2 FQGNSA. The CDR3 loop spans 15 amino acids. The CDR3 here is CASSLAGVPNYGYTF.

The chain uses TRBV29-1 and TRBJ2-5; there is no DNA to check the TCRdb D call of TRBD1. Germline V CDR1 and CDR2: SQVTM, ANQGSEA. The CDR3 extends over 15 amino acids. The CDR3 protein is CSLKGGGESAETQYF.

V and J are TRBV19 and TRBJ1-5. This CDR3 spans 16 amino acids. CDR1 and CDR2 (germline): LNHDA, SQIVND (reference sequence). The CDR3 here is CASSYRASRAYQPQHF. Full variable domain (rest looked up from reference TRBV19 and TRBJ1-5): DGGITQSPKYLFRKEGQNVTLSCEQNLNHDAMYWYRQDPGQGLRLIYYSQIVNDFQKGDIAEGYSVSREKKESFPLTVTSAQKNPTAFYLCASSYRASRAYQPQHFGDGTRLSIL.

The chain couples TRBV4-3 to TRBJ2-1; the D call from TCRdb, TRBD2, cannot be confirmed without DNA. Germline CDR1 is LGHNA and CDR2 is YSLEER. CDR3 size: 16 residues. The CDR3 is CASSQEGGREYNEQFF.

The CDR3 spells CASKRRQEYEQYF. V is TRBV6-2 or TRBV6-3 and J is TRBJ2-7; the D gene TCRdb calls, TRBD1, cannot be checked with no DNA. This CDR3 is built from 13 residues. Germline CDR1 and CDR2: MNHEY and SVGEGT.

J is TRBJ1-4 and V is TRBV28. This CDR3 spans 13 amino acids. CDR1 and CDR2 from the germline V gene are MDHEN and SYDVKM. This CDR3 is CASSFSRNEKLFF.

The chain has TRBV12-3 or TRBV12-4 and TRBJ1-2. The CDR3 spans 15 residues. The CDR3 here is CASRKSGKANYGYTF.

The V and J genes are TRBV28 and TRBJ2-5; TCRdb lists TRBD1, though no DNA is available to test this call. CDR1 is MDHEN and CDR2 is SYDVKM in the germline V gene. The CDR3 extends over 13 amino acids. Here the CDR3 reads CASRGGSQETQYF.

This chain joins TRBV7-2 and TRBJ2-7; without DNA, the TCRdb call of TRBD1 cannot be checked. Germline CDR1 and CDR2: SGHTA and FQGNSA. This CDR3 spans 17 amino acids. The CDR3 region is CASSQSRQGLPYREQYF.

The chain links TRBV27 to TRBJ2-3. Germline CDR1 MNHEY, CDR2 SMNVEV (reference sequence). The CDR3 runs 14 residues. The CDR3 protein is CASSPTSIPDTRYF.

The rearrangement links TRBV28 to TRBJ2-1; the TCRdb call, TRBD2, lacks DNA for checking. The CDR3 length is 15 residues. Germline V lookup: CDR1 MDHEN, CDR2 SYDVKM. The CDR3 sequence is CASSRLAGPYNEQFF.

The chain is built from TRBV10-2 and TRBJ1-5; TCRdb picks TRBD1, but there is no DNA to check that call. The CDR3 loop spans 14 amino acids. CDR1 and CDR2 from the germline V gene are WSHSY and SAAADI. The chain's CDR3 is CASKPDKGKQPQHF.

This sequence joins TRBV6-2 or TRBV6-3 and TRBJ2-1. Germline V CDR1 and CDR2: MNHEY, SVGEGT. This CDR3 comprises 13 residues. CDR3 sequence: CASSWDTSGEQFF.

The gene calls are TRBV7-3 and TRBJ2-1; TCRdb lists TRBD1, though no DNA is available to test this call. The germline V gene encodes CDR1 SGHTA and CDR2 FQGTGA. The CDR3 has 15 amino acids. CDR3 region: CASSLMAGDYNEQFF.

V usage is TRBV20-1 and J usage is TRBJ2-1. The V gene's germline CDR1 is DFQATT and CDR2 SNEGSKA (reference sequence). The CDR3 is made up of 16 amino acids. CDR3 in amino acids: CSAKKWTSEYYNEQFF.

The chain is built from TRBV6-2 or TRBV6-3 and TRBJ1-5. Germline CDR1 is MNHEY and CDR2 is SVGEGT. The CDR3 runs 13 residues. CDR3 sequence: CASSYSSGVPQHF.